This T cell receptor (beta chain) was sequenced in a study of beta chain features in type 1 diabetes (dated by TCRdb to about 2018). Study-wide context: Mean age, gender distribution, total cell number and subset yield did not differ between patients and healthy donors. A total of about 100,000,000 sorted cells were examined across all samples, and RNA yield correlated strongly with the number of cells per subset. The study compared the TCRB repertoires of sorted circulating CD4+ T cell subsets in recently diagnosed type 1 diabetes patients with those in matched healthy donors. Regulatory and stem cell-like memory subsets were obtained from only 8 patients and roughly eight healthy donors, while naive and central memory subsets were obtained from all 28 donors.

Comment on this clone: This clone's antigen is unknown. It has no much larger one-base neighbor in the sample; base qualities were not kept.

Each donor gave one peripheral blood draw, around 0.12 L on average, collected into heparinised tubes. A BD FACSAria II was used to sort naive, central memory, regulatory and stem cell-like memory CD4+ T cells with a panel that included CD45RO, CCR7, CD25, CD127, CD95 and CD27. Purity was above 95% for every sorted population. PBMCs were separated immediately by Lymphoprep density gradient centrifugation and were stained directly, without being cultured. To minimize batch effects, samples were stained and sorted in pairs, one healthy donor with one patient per experiment. The High Capacity cDNA Reverse Transcription Kit was used to reverse transcribe all of the isolated RNA, meaning that expressed TCRB transcripts were what got sequenced. Deep immunoSEQ sequencing was applied to naive, central memory and regulatory T cell samples, giving an average of about 3.7 million total reads per sample. After sorted cells were lysed in RLT buffer, RNA was extracted with DNase-treated RNeasy Micro or Mini kits, with the choice depending on cell number. To prevent cross-contamination, each cell subset was processed individually, whereas patient and healthy donor samples were processed jointly. TCRB sequences were amplified from cDNA with the immunoSEQ multiplex PCR, producing 87-bp fragments spanning the CDR3 region. The amplicons were sequenced using the Illumina HiSeq platform. As for how the authors treated the data: PCR bias was computationally corrected using synthetic template baselines, reads within Hamming distance 2 were collapsed, and singletons that could not be merged were discarded. Reads were aligned against IMGT so that V, D and J genes, CDR3 length and insertions or deletions at six rearrangement sites could be assigned. Within each subset, clonotype counts were normalized to sorted cell number, after which true diversity and Gini coefficients were computed with the tcR R package. The overlap coefficient, calculated on TCRB nucleotide sequences, was used to measure repertoire sharing. Out-of-frame TCRB sequences from naive cells were analyzed to stand in for the pre-selection repertoire. Held by TCRdb, this immuneACCESS table contains in-frame sequences only and omits some clones. Under half of the omission traces to an unresolved V gene where checked; the cause of the rest is unknown. That table supplies the V and J calls and clone size; D and trimming were determined from the DNA. The sample table records some 330,000 clones; roughly 12% of these occur just once. Around 0.01% of the sample is held by the ten biggest clonotypes.

General findings and caveats noted by the study authors: Type 1 diabetes patients showed a moderate but significant shortening of TCRB CDR3 length in all four CD4+ subsets. Shorter templates might have been favored by PCR, but patient and control samples were amplified and corrected together, so both groups would have been affected equally by any skew. Because small numbers of individuals were included in the HLA sub-analyses, any influence of HLA type on TCRB rearrangement was left unresolved. Patients with type 1 diabetes made fewer insertions and deleted more nucleotides at VDJ recombination sites, implying thymic rearrangement abnormalities. Naive, central memory and regulatory TCRB repertoires appeared to be more similar among patients than among healthy donors. Because cDNA rather than genomic DNA was sequenced, highly expressing activated cells could have been over-represented, although no difference in activation and CD3 levels was found between groups.

The TCR originated in a woman younger than 30 with type 1 diabetes. The specimen sequenced was naive CD4+ T cells from blood. Read against the paper, the sample's cell subset or site label means: true naive CD4+ T cells.

The nucleotide sequence reads TGTGCCAGCAGCCAACTAGCGGGCCTATACAATGAGCAGTTCTTC. This codes for CASSQLAGLYNEQFF. The chain is assembled from TRBV14 and TRBJ2-1; 8 nucleotides in the junction match TRBD2. The CDR3 covers 15 residues, taking in both the cysteine and the phenylalanine. Kept here is only the CDR3 DNA, which spans 45 bases and is read in frame from base 1. Based on the germline V gene, the CDR1 and CDR2 sequences are SGHDN and FVKESK. V loses 2 bases at its end and J loses 4 bases; junction bases beyond the gene matches: 4.